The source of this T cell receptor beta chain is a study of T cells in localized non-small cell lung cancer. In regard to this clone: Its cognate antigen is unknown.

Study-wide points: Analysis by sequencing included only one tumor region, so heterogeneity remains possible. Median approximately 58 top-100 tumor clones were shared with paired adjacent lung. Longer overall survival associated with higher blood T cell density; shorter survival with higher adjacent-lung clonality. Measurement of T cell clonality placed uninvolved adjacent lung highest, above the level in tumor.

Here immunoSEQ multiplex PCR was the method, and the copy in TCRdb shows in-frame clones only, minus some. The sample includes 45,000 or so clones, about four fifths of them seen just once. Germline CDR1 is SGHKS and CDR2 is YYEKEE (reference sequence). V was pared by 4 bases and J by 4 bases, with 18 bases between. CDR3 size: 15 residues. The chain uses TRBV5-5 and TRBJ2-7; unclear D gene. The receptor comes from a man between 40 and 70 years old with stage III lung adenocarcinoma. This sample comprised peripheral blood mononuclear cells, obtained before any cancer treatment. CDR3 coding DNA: TGTGCCAGCAGCCAAACCTCGGGCAGGTCTTACGAGCAGTACTTC. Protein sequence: CASSQTSGRSYEQYF.